The clone carrying this TCR beta chain was seen only a few times. What it recognizes is unknown. The data are from a study of T cell repertoires in cytomegalovirus infection. General study results and limits: Identification of carriers of CMV plus the relevant HLA was performed using cumulative public TCR beta family frequency.

Per germline, CDR1 KGHDR and CDR2 SFDVKD. Germline trimming cut 6 bases from V and 9 bases from J; bases unmatched to any gene: 7. This CDR3 contains 15 residues. One entry per CDR3 protein results from TCRdb running MiXCR on the reads. This sample yields about 740,000 distinct CDR3 sequences, of which less than 40% are seen a single time; 2.5% to 3.5% belongs to the top ten. This sequence was found in a human donor in good health (CMV status not recorded). Some clones in this sample may be carry-over from other donors' samples. The sample consisted of PBMCs. The chain recombines TRBV24-1 with TRBJ2-1; 13 bases match TRBD2. The CDR3 spells CATSKLAGGPFEQFF. The CDR3 region has the DNA TGTGCCACCAGTAAACTAGCGGGAGGGCCCTTTGAGCAGTTCTTC.